The 31 T cell receptor beta chains below come from one sample, sequenced in a study of monozygotic twins with inflammatory bowel disease. Reanalyzing the 5' RACE reads, TCRdb keeps one entry per CDR3 protein, without DNA. This repertoire includes approximately 380,000 distinct CDR3 sequences. Sample: blood. The source is a human donor with ulcerative colitis or Crohn's disease, or a healthy co-twin of an affected twin (not recorded which).

The V gene is TRBV6-5, the J gene TRBJ2-3; as DNA is missing, the TRBD1 call by TCRdb cannot be tested. CDR1 and CDR2 (germline): MNHEY, SVGAGI. The CDR3 sequence is 14 residues long. The CDR3 sequence is CASSYRTWDRAQYF.

V and J are TRBV3-1 and TRBJ2-3; TCRdb outputs TRBD2, but without DNA this stays unchecked. The CDR3 runs to 17 residues. CDR1 LGHDT and CDR2 YNNKEL come from the germline V gene (reference sequence). The CDR3 sequence is CASSQGRVQRGADTQYF.

J is TRBJ2-3 and V is TRBV7-2; as DNA is missing, the TRBD2 call by TCRdb cannot be tested. CDR3 length: 17 residues. Germline-derived CDR1 and CDR2 are SGHTA and FQGNSA. This CDR3 is CASSLATGTSGERAQYF.

The chain recombines TRBV30 with TRBJ2-2; the TRBD2 assignment by TCRdb is unverifiable without DNA. CDR1 is GTSNPN, CDR2 SVGIG, per germline (reference sequence). The CDR3 sequence is 11 residues long. CDR3 sequence: CAWGGTGELFF.

The rearrangement uses TRBV6-1 and TRBJ2-7; TCRdb proposes TRBD1, but this gene call is untestable without DNA. The CDR3 is 14 amino acids. From germline, CDR1 is MNHNS and CDR2 SASEGT. CDR3 protein: CASSSGTENYEQYF.

The chain couples TRBV12-3 or TRBV12-4 to TRBJ1-4; the D call of TRBD1 rests on TCRdb alone, since no DNA is present to check it. The CDR3 is 18 amino acids. CDR3 loop: CASSLLTTGNATNEKLFF.

The rearrangement joins TRBV20-1 to TRBJ2-7; as DNA is missing, the TRBD1 call by TCRdb cannot be tested. CDR1 is DFQATT, CDR2 SNEGSKA, per germline (reference sequence). The CDR3 contains 15 residues. The CDR3 here is CSARDQGARTYEQYF.

The rearrangement joins TRBV6-4 to TRBJ2-3; TCRdb returns TRBD1, unconfirmable since there is no DNA. The CDR3 runs to 16 residues. The germline V gene has CDR1 MRHNA and CDR2 SNTAGT. The CDR3 here is CASSPLGTGGSDTQYF.

This rearrangement joins TRBV30 to TRBJ2-7; no DNA is available, so the TRBD1 call from TCRdb remains unchecked. The germline V gene has CDR1 GTSNPN and CDR2 SVGIG (reference sequence). This CDR3 comprises 13 residues. CDR3 loop: CAWTTGTTYEQYF.

This chain uses TRBV7-3 with TRBJ2-1; no DNA is available, so the TRBD2 call from TCRdb remains unchecked. Germline V gene lookup returns CDR1 SGHTA and CDR2 FQGTGA. The length of the CDR3 is 14 residues. The CDR3 sequence is CASSSRLAFGEQFF.

The chain employs TRBV10-2 and TRBJ2-3. CDR3 length: 13 residues. In germline, CDR1 is WSHSY, CDR2 SAAADI. CDR3 sequence: CAIKGLAPDTQYF.

The rearrangement uses TRBV5-4 and TRBJ2-1; the TCRdb call, TRBD1, lacks DNA for checking. The CDR3 consists of 16 residues. Germline V CDR1 and CDR2: SGHNT, YYREEE (reference sequence). This chain's CDR3 is CASSPIAVQGINEQFF.

The genes are TRBV4-3 and TRBJ2-7; the TCRdb call, TRBD2, lacks DNA for checking. This CDR3 region has 17 residues. Germline V gene sequence: CDR1 LGHNA, CDR2 YSLEER. The chain's CDR3 is CASSQGLGTYPTREQYF.

CDR3 in amino acids: CASSWASRQNEQFF. The chain couples TRBV6-5 to TRBJ2-1; TCRdb designates TRBD2, a call that cannot be tested without DNA. The CDR3 contains 14 residues. Germline V CDR1 and CDR2: MNHEY, SVGAGI.

The rearrangement joins TRBV28 to TRBJ1-6. Germline loops: CDR1 MDHEN, CDR2 SYDVKM. CDR3 length equals 14 residues. CDR3 sequence: CASSLVGSNSPLHF.

J is TRBJ1-2 and V is TRBV7-2; TCRdb reports TRBD1, a call that lacks DNA to check it against. CDR1 and CDR2 (germline): SGHTA, FQGNSA. The CDR3 has 14 amino acids. CDR3 amino acids: CASSKDRGNYGYTF. The full variable domain, rest sourced from reference TRBV7-2 and TRBJ1-2, is GAGVSQSPSNKVTEKGKDVELRCDPISGHTALYWYRQSLGQGLEFLIYFQGNSAPDKSGLPSDRFSAERTGGSVSTLTIQRTQQEDSAVYLCASSKDRGNYGYTFGSGTRLTVV.

The CDR3 sequence: CAINKDINQPQHF. This sequence joins TRBV10-3 and TRBJ1-5; absent DNA, TCRdb's TRBD1 call cannot be checked. Germline CDR1 reads ENHRY; CDR2 reads SYGVKD. The CDR3 loop spans 13 amino acids.

The J gene is TRBJ2-1, the V gene TRBV7-9; the TRBD1 assignment by TCRdb is unverifiable without DNA. Looked up from germline, CDR1 is SEHNR and CDR2 is FQNEAQ (reference sequence). The CDR3 consists of 13 residues. CDR3 sequence: CASSAPGRNEQFF.

The CDR3 spells CASSYSTSGGNIQYF. The rearrangement links TRBV6-2 or TRBV6-3 to TRBJ2-4; TCRdb's D call of TRBD1 is untestable without DNA. The CDR3 has 15 amino acids. The germline CDR1 and CDR2 sequences are MNHEY and SVGEGT.

V usage is TRBV7-2 and J usage is TRBJ2-7. The CDR3 has 13 residues. The V gene's germline CDR1 is SGHTA and CDR2 FQGNSA. CDR3 residues: CASSILRHSEQYF.

The chain couples TRBV15 to TRBJ2-2; lacking DNA, the TRBD2 call made by TCRdb goes unchecked. This CDR3 is built from 16 residues. Germline V gene lookup returns CDR1 LNHNV and CDR2 YYDKDF (reference sequence). This CDR3 is CATSRRAGGNTGELFF. The entire variable domain, with the rest obtained from reference TRBV15 and TRBJ2-2, is as follows: DAMVIQNPRYQVTQFGKPVTLSCSQTLNHNVMYWYQQKSSQAPKLLFHYYDKDFNNEADTPDNFQSRRPNTSFCFLDIRSPGLGDTAMYLCATSRRAGGNTGELFFGEGSRLTVL.

V gene TRBV7-9 combines with J gene TRBJ2-5; TCRdb outputs TRBD1, but without DNA this stays unchecked. The germline gives CDR1 SEHNR, CDR2 FQNEAQ (reference sequence). The CDR3 extends over 13 amino acids. The CDR3 loop is CASSTGQGATQYF.

The genes are TRBV13 and TRBJ2-1; TCRdb's assignment of TRBD2 cannot be checked, as there is no DNA. The CDR3 runs to 22 residues. Germline V gene data show CDR1 as PRHDT and CDR2 as FYEKMQ (reference sequence). The CDR3 sequence is CASSLRTRTSGGAVIGYNEQFF.

The J gene is TRBJ2-5, the V gene TRBV5-6; TCRdb calls TRBD1, which cannot be checked without DNA. The CDR3 consists of 14 residues. The germline CDR1 and CDR2 sequences are SGHDT and YYEEEE. The CDR3 here is CASTLRGRGETQYF.

CDR3 amino acids: CASSQASRVTEAFF. The chain is built from TRBV3-1 and TRBJ1-1; the TCRdb call, TRBD1, lacks DNA for checking. The CDR3 is 14 amino acids. CDR1 and CDR2 from the germline V gene are LGHDT and YNNKEL (reference sequence).

This chain connects TRBV12-3 or TRBV12-4 to TRBJ1-6. The CDR3 is made up of 15 amino acids. Here the CDR3 reads CASSRGMRANSPLHF.

The V gene is TRBV11-2, the J gene TRBJ2-7. This CDR3 has 12 residues. CDR1 SGHAT and CDR2 FQNNGV come from the germline V gene. The CDR3 here is CASSLDQELQYF. Drawing the rest from reference TRBV11-2 and TRBJ2-7, the complete variable domain is EAGVAQSPRYKIIEKRQSVAFWCNPISGHATLYWYQQILGQGPKLLIQFQNNGVVDDSQLPKDRFSAERLKGVDSTLKIQPAKLEDSAVYLCASSLDQELQYFGPGTRLTVT.

The chain carries TRBV7-3 and TRBJ2-3; TCRdb proposes TRBD1, but this gene call is untestable without DNA. The length of the CDR3 is 18 residues. Germline V gives CDR1 SGHTA, CDR2 FQGTGA. This CDR3 reads CASSPVGGTLTSTDTQYF.

J is TRBJ1-3 and V is TRBV12-3 or TRBV12-4; the TCRdb D gene call, TRBD1, has no DNA to confirm it. The length of the CDR3 is 15 residues. CDR3 amino acids: CASTLGGAGGNTIYF.

The V and J genes are TRBV6-1 and TRBJ1-4; TCRdb reports TRBD1, a call that lacks DNA to check it against. This CDR3 is 19 amino acids long. Germline V gene lookup returns CDR1 MNHNS and CDR2 SASEGT. The CDR3 spells CASSVTPGTGGAPWEKLFF.

The chain uses TRBV5-4 and TRBJ2-7; TCRdb reports TRBD2, a call that lacks DNA to check it against. This CDR3 comprises 14 residues. In germline, CDR1 is SGHNT, CDR2 YYREEE (reference sequence). This CDR3 reads CASSWTSGDNEQYF.